This TCR beta chain came from a study of Ad26.COV2.S vaccination and SARS-CoV-2 variants. On this clone: Its antigen is unidentified.

Study results and limitations: The study found similar non-spike TCR breadth in vaccine and placebo recipients. Among vaccine recipients, spike-specific TCR breadth exceeded that of placebo recipients.

V was clipped by 3 bases and J by 4 bases, with 9 bases between them. Germline V gene data show CDR1 as DFQATT and CDR2 as SNEGSKA (reference sequence). The CDR3 spans 12 residues. Documented treatment: roughly 19 received Ad26.COV2.S at low or high dose, single or two shots; about five received placebo; per-sample allocation not given. On day 63 after the first injection, vaccine and placebo recipients gave samples. Method: immunoSEQ multiplex PCR; TCRdb's copy keeps in-frame clones and lacks some. The table lists 440,000 or so clones, 80% to 90% of them singletons. The V gene is TRBV20-1, the J gene TRBJ1-2; D gene ambiguous. The source material was peripheral blood, sampled in a trial of Ad26.COV2.S vaccine versus placebo. The TCR was taken from a person between 18 and 65 years old who received the Ad26.COV2.S COVID-19 vaccine or a placebo. The CDR3 loop is CSASPQPYGYTF. CDR3 coding DNA: TGCAGTGCTAGTCCCCAGCCCTATGGCTACACCTTC.